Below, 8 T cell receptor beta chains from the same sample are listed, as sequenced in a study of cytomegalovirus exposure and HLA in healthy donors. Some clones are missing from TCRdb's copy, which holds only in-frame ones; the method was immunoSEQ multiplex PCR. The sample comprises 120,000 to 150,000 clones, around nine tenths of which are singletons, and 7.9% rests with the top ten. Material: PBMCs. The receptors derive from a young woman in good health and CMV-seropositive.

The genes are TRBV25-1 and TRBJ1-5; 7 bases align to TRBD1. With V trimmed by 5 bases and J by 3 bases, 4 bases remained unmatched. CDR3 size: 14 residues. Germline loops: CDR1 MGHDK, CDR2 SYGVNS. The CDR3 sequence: CASSQTGNNQPQHF. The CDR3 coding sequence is TGTGCCAGCAGTCAGACAGGGAACAATCAGCCCCAGCATTTT.

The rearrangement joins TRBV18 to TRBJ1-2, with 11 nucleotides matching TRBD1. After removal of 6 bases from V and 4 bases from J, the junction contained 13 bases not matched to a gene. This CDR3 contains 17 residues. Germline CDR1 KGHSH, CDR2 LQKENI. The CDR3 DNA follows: TGTGCCAGCTCGCCCGAAGAGGACAGGGGGCGAGGCTATGGCTACACCTTC. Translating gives CASSPEEDRGRGYGYTF. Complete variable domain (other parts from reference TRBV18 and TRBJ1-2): NAGVMQNPRHLVRRRGQEARLRCSPMKGHSHVYWYRQLPEEGLKFMVYLQKENIIDESGMPKERFSAEFPKEGPSILRIQQVVRGDSAAYFCASSPEEDRGRGYGYTFGSGTRLTVV.

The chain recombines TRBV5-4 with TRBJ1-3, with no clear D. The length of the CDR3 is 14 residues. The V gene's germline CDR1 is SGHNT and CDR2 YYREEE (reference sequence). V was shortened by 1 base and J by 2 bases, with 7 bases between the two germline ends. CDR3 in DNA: TGTGCCAGCAGCTTGCGAGGAACTGGAAACACCATATATTTT. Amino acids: CASSLRGTGNTIYF.

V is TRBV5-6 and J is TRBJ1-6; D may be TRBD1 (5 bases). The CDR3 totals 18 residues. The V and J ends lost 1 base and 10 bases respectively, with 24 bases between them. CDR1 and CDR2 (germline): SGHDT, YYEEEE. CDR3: CASSLSPDGRGEQSPLHF. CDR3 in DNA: TGTGCCAGCAGCTTGTCCCCCGACGGAAGGGGTGAGCAATCACCCCTCCACTTT.

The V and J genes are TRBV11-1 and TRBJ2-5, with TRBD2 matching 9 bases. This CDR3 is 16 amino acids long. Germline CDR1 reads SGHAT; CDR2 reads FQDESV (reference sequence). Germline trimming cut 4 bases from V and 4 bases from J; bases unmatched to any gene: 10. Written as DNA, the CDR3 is TGTGCCAGCAGCTCCAAGCCCGGGACTAGCATAGAGACCCAGTACTTC. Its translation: CASSSKPGTSIETQYF.

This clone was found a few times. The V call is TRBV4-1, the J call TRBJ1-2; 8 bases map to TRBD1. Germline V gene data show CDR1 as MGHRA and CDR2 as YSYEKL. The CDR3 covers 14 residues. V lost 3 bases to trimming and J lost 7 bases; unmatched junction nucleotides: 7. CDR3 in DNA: TGCGCCAGCAGCCAGCCCAGGACAGGGCCTGGCTACACCTTC. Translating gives CASSQPRTGPGYTF.

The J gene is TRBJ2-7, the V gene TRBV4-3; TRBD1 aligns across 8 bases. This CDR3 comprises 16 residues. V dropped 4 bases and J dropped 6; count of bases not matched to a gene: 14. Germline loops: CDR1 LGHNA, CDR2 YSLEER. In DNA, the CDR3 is TGCGCCAGCAGCCCCACTAAAGGACAGGGAAGGGGCGAGCAGTACTTC. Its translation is CASSPTKGQGRGEQYF.

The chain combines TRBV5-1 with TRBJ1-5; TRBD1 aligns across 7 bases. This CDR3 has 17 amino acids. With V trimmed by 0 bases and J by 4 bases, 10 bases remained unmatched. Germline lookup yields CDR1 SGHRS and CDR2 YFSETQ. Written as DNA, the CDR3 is TGCGCCAGCAGCTTGGATCCCCCCGGGACAGCAAATCAGCCCCAGCATTTT. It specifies CASSLDPPGTANQPQHF.